This T cell receptor beta chain was identified in a study of response to subunit inactivated influenza vaccine. One entry per CDR3 protein, called by TCRdb with MiXCR from the RT-PCR reads. The table includes a few hundred thousand distinct CDR3 sequences, 11% detected once. This clonotype was picked up many times. Separately, the same data were catalogued under a study of T cells expressing NK-cell markers. This second report adds: Making the TCR beta cDNA relied on 5'RACE template switching with UMIs.

This clonotype was obtained from a man aged 50-59 years who received an inactivated influenza vaccine. The sample was PBMCs from blood, taken on the day of vaccination.

In DNA, the CDR3 is TGCGCCAGCAGCTTGAGTCAGCGGAATGAGCAGTTCTTC. Translating gives CASSLSQRNEQFF. V is TRBV5-1 and J is TRBJ2-1, with TRBD2 as a possible D gene (5 bases). V dropped 1 base and J dropped 7 bases, with 9 bases sitting between them. The CDR3 has 13 amino acids. In germline, CDR1 is SGHRS, CDR2 YFSETQ.